The subject of this entry is one TCR beta chain. Its specificity is unknown. TCRdb re-analysed the reads in MiXCR, keeping a single row per CDR3 protein. The profile shows 400,000 or so distinct CDR3 sequences, roughly 31% of them singletons. The data were taken from a study of T cell repertoires in cytomegalovirus infection. Looking at the study overall: Public TCR beta signatures were indicative of both CMV infection and a matching HLA type.

Overall study results and limits: Clonotypes of TCR beta that were HLA-C-restricted and CMV-specific dominated the ex vivo response. The study identified carriers of CMV plus the relevant HLA from cumulative public TCR beta family frequency.

The TCR sequence derives from a human donor in good health (CMV status not recorded). Some clones in this sample may be carry-over from other donors' samples. The sequenced sample was PBMCs.

CDR3 region: CASRRRLMHGINTEAFF. For the CDR3, the DNA is TGTGCCAGCAGGCGTCGACTAATGCATGGGATAAACACTGAAGCTTTCTTT. The rearrangement links TRBV11-2 to TRBJ1-1; D is uncertain. V was pared by 6 bases and J by 2 bases, with 22 bases between. The CDR3 extends over 17 amino acids. Per the germline V gene, CDR1 is SGHAT and CDR2 is FQNNGV.